The sequence of this T cell receptor (beta chain) was determined in a study of human T cells and chemical hapten exposure. The overall study: Sensitization applied 2% DPC to roughly 2 cm by roughly 2 cm of upper inner arm skin. TCR yields differed between samples (mainly from small differences in pooled library volume).

The sample's time point: patch test 2, 6 weeks after DPC sensitization. Regarding treatment: therapeutic diphenylcyclopropenone sensitization with weekly scalp DPC. Investigators collected blood before applying each patch test. TCRdb re-called the RACE reads through MiXCR, storing one row per CDR3 protein. The table shows about 40,000 distinct CDR3 sequences, with more than 8.5% occurring only once. The germline CDR1 and CDR2 sequences are MGHRA and YSYEKL. The CDR3 contains 17 residues. V lost 1 base, J lost 0 bases, and 6 bases stayed unmatched. This chain uses TRBV4-1 with TRBJ1-5, with TRBD1 identical over 7 bases. The specimen was whole blood, collected in connection with sensitization to the hapten diphenylcyclopropenone (DPC). This clonotype originated in a woman aged 40-49 years with alopecia areata. Some clones in this sample may be carry-over from other donors' samples. The DNA of the CDR3 is TGCGCCAGCAGCCAAGGCCCTCGACAGGGTAGCAATCAGCCCCAGCATTTT. This gives the protein CASSQGPRQGSNQPQHF.